This T cell receptor (beta chain) was documented in a study of technical replicates of blood from a few donors. The sample holds one count of this clone. Germline V gives CDR1 SGHNT, CDR2 YYREEE (reference sequence). The length of the CDR3 is 17 residues. V was pared by 5 bases and J by 3 bases, with 15 bases of the junction left unmatched. Sequencing used immunoSEQ multiplex PCR; TCRdb keeps in-frame clones, though not all of them. The table has around 76,000 clones, under 99% seen once. The chain recombines TRBV5-4 with TRBJ2-7, with 9 bases fitting TRBD2. Sequencing was done on a sample of T cells isolated from PBMCs. This sequence originates from a human donor in good health. CDR3 nucleotide sequence: TGTGCCAGCAGTGGGGATTCGGACAAAGCGGGAGGCTACGAGCAGTACTTC. The encoded protein is CASSGDSDKAGGYEQYF.